This is a list of T cell receptor beta chains from one sample in a study of metastatic and nonmetastatic thyroid tumors. MiXCR reprocessed the PCR reads for TCRdb. The profile shows about 14,000 clones, 3% to 4.5% of them singletons. Material for sequencing was tumor tissue. These receptors came from a female donor with papillary thyroid cancer or a benign thyroid nodule (not recorded which). Some clones in this sample may be carry-over from other donors' samples. Each CDR3 is given with its conserved first and last residue. Each record gives: clone size, D gene, V gene, J gene, CDR3 protein, CDR3 DNA. D genes are given only for firm matches. Size is stated for part of the rows, as once, few or many counts, or as a class when the clone is expanded.

.	.	TRBV6-2/TRBV6-3	TRBJ2-5	CASSALTGEGQETQYF	TGTGCCAGCAGTGCATTAACAGGGGAGGGCCAAGAGACCCAGTACTTC
.	TRBD2	TRBV6-4	TRBJ2-3	CASSLREETDTQYF	TGTGCCAGCAGCCTACGGGAGGAGACAGATACGCAGTATTTT
.	TRBD1	TRBV6-1	TRBJ1-3	CASRRTGDAGNTIYF	TGTGCCAGCAGAAGGACAGGGGACGCTGGAAACACCATATATTTT
few	TRBD1	TRBV20-1	TRBJ2-3	CSAKPGQGDTDTQYF	TGCAGTGCTAAACCGGGACAGGGGGACACAGATACGCAGTATTTT
.	.	TRBV2	TRBJ1-3	CASRSQGLKGNTIYF	TGTGCCAGCAGGTCACAGGGTCTAAAGGGAAACACCATATATTTT
few	.	TRBV27	TRBJ1-5	CATHQGVKKQPQHF	TGTGCCACCCACCAGGGAGTAAAGAAACAGCCCCAGCATTTT
few	.	TRBV19	TRBJ2-2	CASSPQGRTGELFF	TGTGCCAGTAGTCCACAGGGTCGCACCGGGGAGCTGTTTTTT
few	.	TRBV6-2/TRBV6-3	TRBJ2-7	CASSYSGREQYF	TGTGCCAGCAGTTACTCAGGGCGCGAGCAGTACTTC
few	.	TRBV19	TRBJ2-7	CASSLGADRDEQYF	TGTGCCAGTAGTTTGGGGGCAGACCGTGACGAGCAGTACTTC
few	.	TRBV7-2	TRBJ1-3	CASSWRGDKGNTIYF	TGTGCCAGCAGCTGGCGCGGGGACAAAGGAAACACCATATATTTT
few	.	TRBV6-5	TRBJ1-5	CASSYSFQGNQPQHF	TGTGCCAGCAGTTACTCGTTCCAGGGTAATCAGCCCCAGCATTTT
few	.	TRBV7-3	TRBJ2-1	CASSLNPGSPGGRFNEQFF	TGTGCCAGCAGCTTAAATCCCGGAAGCCCCGGGGGCCGGTTTAATGAGCAGTTCTTC
.	.	TRBV28	TRBJ2-3	CASSFQGSGWGLTDTQYF	TGTGCCAGCAGTTTCCAGGGCTCTGGGTGGGGGCTTACAGATACGCAGTATTTT
.	.	TRBV19	TRBJ2-3	CASISLAQVDTQYF	TGTGCCAGTATCTCACTAGCTCAGGTAGATACGCAGTATTTT
.	.	TRBV12-3/TRBV12-4	TRBJ2-1	CASSLLVNEQFF	TGTGCCAGCAGTTTACTGGTTAATGAGCAGTTCTTC
.	.	TRBV6-4	TRBJ1-6	CASSYRGGYNSPLHF	TGTGCCAGCAGTTACCGAGGGGGATATAATTCACCCCTCCACTTT